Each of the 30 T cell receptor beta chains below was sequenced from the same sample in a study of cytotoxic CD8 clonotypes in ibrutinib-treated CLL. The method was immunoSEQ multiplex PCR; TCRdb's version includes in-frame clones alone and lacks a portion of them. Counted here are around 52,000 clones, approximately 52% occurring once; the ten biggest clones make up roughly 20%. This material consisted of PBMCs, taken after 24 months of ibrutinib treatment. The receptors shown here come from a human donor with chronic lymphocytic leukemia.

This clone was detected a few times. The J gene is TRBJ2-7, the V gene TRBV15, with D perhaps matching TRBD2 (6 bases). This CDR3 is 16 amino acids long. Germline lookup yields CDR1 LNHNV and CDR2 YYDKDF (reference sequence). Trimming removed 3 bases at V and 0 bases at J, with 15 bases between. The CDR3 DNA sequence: TGTGCCACCAGCAGCTTAGGACTAAAAAGCTCCTACGAGCAGTACTTC. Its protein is CATSSLGLKSSYEQYF.

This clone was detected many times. CDR3 sequence: CASSFWYNEKLFF. Written as DNA, the CDR3 is TGTGCCAGCAGCTTCTGGTATAATGAAAAACTGTTTTTT. The gene calls are TRBV7-8 and TRBJ1-4, with unresolved D. CDR3 length equals 13 residues. Per the germline V gene, CDR1 is SGHVS and CDR2 is FQNEAQ. The V gene lost 3 bases and the J gene lost 4 bases, with 6 bases spanning the gap.

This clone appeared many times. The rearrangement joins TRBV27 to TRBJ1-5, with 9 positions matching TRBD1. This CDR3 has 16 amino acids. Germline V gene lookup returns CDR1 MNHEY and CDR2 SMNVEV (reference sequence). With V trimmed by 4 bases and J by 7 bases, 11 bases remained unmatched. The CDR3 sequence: CASSSTGTGKGQPQHF. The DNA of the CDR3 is TGTGCCAGCAGTTCCACCGGGACAGGGAAGGGACAGCCCCAGCATTTT.

In DNA form, the CDR3 reads TGCGCCAGCAGCTTGGTCGCGGGAGGCGAGCAGTTCTTC. As protein: CASSLVAGGEQFF. The chain employs TRBV5-1 and TRBJ2-1, with TRBD2 matching 8 bases. V gave up 0 bases and J gave up 10 bases; unmatched junction bases: 3. The CDR3 extends over 13 amino acids. Germline CDR1 SGHRS, CDR2 YFSETQ.

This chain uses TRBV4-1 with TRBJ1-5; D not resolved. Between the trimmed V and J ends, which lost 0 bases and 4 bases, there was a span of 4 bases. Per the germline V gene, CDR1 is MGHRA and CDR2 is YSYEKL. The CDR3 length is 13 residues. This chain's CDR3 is CASSQDPNQPQHF. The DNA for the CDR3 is TGCGCCAGCAGCCAAGACCCGAATCAGCCCCAGCATTTT.

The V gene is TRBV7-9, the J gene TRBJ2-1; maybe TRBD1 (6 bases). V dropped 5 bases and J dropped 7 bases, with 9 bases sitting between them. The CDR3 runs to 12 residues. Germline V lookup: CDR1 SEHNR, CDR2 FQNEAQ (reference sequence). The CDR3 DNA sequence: TGTGCCAGCAGCAGGACAGTGAATGAGCAGTTCTTC. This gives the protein CASSRTVNEQFF.

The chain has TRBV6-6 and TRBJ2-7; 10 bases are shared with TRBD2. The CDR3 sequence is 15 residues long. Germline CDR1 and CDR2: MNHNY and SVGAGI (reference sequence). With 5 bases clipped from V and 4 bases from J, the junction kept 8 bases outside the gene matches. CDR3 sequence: CASSIRLAGDYEQYF. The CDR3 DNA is TGTGCCAGCAGTATCCGCCTAGCGGGAGATTACGAGCAGTACTTC.

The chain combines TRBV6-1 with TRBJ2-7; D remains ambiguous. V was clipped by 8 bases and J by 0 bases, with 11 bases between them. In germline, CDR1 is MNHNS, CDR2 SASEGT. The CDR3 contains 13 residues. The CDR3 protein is CASSAGSSYEQYF. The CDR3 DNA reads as TGTGCCAGCTCAGCAGGTAGCTCCTACGAGCAGTACTTC.

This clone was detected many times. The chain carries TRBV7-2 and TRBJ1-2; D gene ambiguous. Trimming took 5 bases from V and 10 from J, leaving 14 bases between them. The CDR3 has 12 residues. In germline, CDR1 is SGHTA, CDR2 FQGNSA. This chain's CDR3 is CASSLQAQYYTF. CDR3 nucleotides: TGTGCCAGCAGCCTCCAGGCGCAGTACTACACCTTC.

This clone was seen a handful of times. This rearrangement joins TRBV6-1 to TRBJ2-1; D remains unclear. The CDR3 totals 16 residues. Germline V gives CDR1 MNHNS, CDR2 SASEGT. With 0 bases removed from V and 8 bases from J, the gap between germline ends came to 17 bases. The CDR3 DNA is TGTGCCAGCAGTGAAGCTTATGACGGGCGGTTCGATGAGCAGTTCTTC. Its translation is CASSEAYDGRFDEQFF.

The CDR3 DNA sequence: TGTGCCATCAGTGGACGCCAGAGCTCCGAGGGGTACGAGCAGTACTTC. It is translated as CAISGRQSSEGYEQYF. V is TRBV10-3 and J is TRBJ2-7; D assignment may be TRBD1 or TRBD2 (5 bases each). This CDR3 contains 16 residues. The V end lost 4 bases, the J end lost 4 bases, and 20 bases lay between the germline ends. The germline gives CDR1 ENHRY, CDR2 SYGVKD.

CDR3 residues: CASSLDLGTDTQYF. Written as DNA, the CDR3 is TGCGCCAGCAGCTTGGATCTGGGCACAGATACGCAGTATTTT. The chain is built from TRBV5-1 and TRBJ2-3; no definite D call. Between the trimmed V and J ends, which lost 0 bases and 1 base, there was a span of 6 bases. CDR3 length equals 14 residues. Per the germline V gene, CDR1 is SGHRS and CDR2 is YFSETQ.

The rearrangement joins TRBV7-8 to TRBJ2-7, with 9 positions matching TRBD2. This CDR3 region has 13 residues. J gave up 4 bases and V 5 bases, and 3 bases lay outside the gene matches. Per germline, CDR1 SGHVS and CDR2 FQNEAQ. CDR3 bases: TGTGCCAGCAGCCGCCTAGCGGGATACGAGCAGTACTTC. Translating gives CASSRLAGYEQYF.

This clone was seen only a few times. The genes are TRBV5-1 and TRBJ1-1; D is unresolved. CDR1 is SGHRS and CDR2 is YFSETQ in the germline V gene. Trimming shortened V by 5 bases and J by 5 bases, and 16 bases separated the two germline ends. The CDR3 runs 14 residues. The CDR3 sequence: CASSEIAVGTEAFF. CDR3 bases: TGCGCCAGCAGTGAAATAGCCGTAGGGACTGAAGCTTTCTTT.

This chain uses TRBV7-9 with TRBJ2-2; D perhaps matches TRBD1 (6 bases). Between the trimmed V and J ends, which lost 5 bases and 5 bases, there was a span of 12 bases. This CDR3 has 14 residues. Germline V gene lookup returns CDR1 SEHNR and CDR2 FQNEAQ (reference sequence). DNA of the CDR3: TGTGCCAGCAGCCCTCGGACAGTAACCGGGGAGCTGTTTTTT. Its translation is CASSPRTVTGELFF.

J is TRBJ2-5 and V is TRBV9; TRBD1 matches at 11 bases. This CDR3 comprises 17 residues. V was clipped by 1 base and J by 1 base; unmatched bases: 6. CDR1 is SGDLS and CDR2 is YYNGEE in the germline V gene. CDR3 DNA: TGTGCCAGCAGCGTAAGTGCTGGGACAGGGGGCCAAGAGACCCAGTACTTC. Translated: CASSVSAGTGGQETQYF.

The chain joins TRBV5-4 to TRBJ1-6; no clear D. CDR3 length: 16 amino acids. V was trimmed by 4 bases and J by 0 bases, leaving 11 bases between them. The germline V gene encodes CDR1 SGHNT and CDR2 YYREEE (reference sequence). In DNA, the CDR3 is TGTGCCAGCAGCCCCCTCGCGAGCTCCTATAATTCACCCCTCCACTTT. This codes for CASSPLASSYNSPLHF.

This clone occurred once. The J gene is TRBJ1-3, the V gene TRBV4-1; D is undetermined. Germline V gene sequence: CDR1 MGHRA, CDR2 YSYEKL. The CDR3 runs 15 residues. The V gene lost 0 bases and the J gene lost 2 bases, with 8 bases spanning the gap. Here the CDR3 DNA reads TGCGCCAGCAGCCAAGACCTCCAACCTGGAAACACCATATATTTT. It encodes CASSQDLQPGNTIYF.

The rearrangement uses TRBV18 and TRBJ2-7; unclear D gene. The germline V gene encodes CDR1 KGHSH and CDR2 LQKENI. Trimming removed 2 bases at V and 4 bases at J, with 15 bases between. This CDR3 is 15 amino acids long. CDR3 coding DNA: TGTGCCAGCTCACCAGGAAGGAACAGTATTTACGAGCAGTACTTC. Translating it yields CASSPGRNSIYEQYF.

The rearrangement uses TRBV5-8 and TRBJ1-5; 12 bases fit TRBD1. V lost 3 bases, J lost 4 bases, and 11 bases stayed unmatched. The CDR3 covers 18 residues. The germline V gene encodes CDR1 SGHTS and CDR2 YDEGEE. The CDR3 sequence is CASSYYSGTGGPNQPQHF. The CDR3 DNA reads TGTGCCAGCAGCTATTACTCCGGGACAGGGGGCCCAAATCAGCCCCAGCATTTT.

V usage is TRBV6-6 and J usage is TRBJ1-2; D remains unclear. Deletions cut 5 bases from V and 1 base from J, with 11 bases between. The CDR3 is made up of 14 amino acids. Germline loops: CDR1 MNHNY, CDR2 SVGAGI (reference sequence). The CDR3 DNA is TGTGCCAGCAGTCTGTCGCCGCTTAACTATGGCTACACCTTC. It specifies CASSLSPLNYGYTF.

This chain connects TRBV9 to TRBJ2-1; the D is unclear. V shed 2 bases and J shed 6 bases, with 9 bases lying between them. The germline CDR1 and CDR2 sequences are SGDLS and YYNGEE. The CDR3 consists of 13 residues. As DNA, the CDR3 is TGTGCCAGCAGCGTTTTGGGTCGCAATGAGCAGTTCTTC. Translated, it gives CASSVLGRNEQFF.

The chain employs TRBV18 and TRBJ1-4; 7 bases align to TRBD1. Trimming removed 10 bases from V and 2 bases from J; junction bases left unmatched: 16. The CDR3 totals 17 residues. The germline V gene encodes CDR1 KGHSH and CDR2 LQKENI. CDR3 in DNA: TGTGCCACCGCCCTCAGACAGGGTGGTGCCACTAATGAAAAACTGTTTTTT. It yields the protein CATALRQGGATNEKLFF. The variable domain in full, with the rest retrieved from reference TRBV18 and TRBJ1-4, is NAGVMQNPRHLVRRRGQEARLRCSPMKGHSHVYWYRQLPEEGLKFMVYLQKENIIDESGMPKERFSAEFPKEGPSILRIQQVVRGDSAAYFCATALRQGGATNEKLFFGSGTQLSVL.

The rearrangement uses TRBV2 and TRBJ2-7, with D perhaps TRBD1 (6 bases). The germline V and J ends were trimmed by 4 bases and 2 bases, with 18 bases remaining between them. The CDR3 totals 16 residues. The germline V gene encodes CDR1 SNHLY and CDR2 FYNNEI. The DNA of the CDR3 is TGTGCCAGCAGTGGGTCCGGACAGTTCCTAACCTACGAGCAGTACTTC. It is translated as CASSGSGQFLTYEQYF.

CDR3 sequence (DNA): TGTGCCAGCAGTTTCTCGGGACAAAATTCACCCCTCCACTTT. It yields the protein CASSFSGQNSPLHF. The chain carries TRBV27 and TRBJ1-6, with D possibly TRBD1 on 6 matching bases. Germline-derived CDR1 and CDR2 are MNHEY and SMNVEV (reference sequence). V gave up 3 bases and J gave up 7 bases, with 10 bases separating them. This CDR3 has 14 amino acids.

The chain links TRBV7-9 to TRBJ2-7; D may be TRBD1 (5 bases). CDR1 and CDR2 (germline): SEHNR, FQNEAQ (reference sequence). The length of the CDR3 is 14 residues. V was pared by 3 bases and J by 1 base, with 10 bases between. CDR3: CASSFGSGSYEQYF. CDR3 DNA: TGTGCCAGCAGCTTCGGTTCAGGGTCCTACGAGCAGTACTTC.

The CDR3 DNA reads as TGTGCCAGCAGTGAAGCTTGGAGGGGCGAGCAGTACTTC. As protein: CASSEAWRGEQYF. The chain uses TRBV2 and TRBJ2-7; a possible D gene is TRBD2 (6 bases). The CDR3 length is 13 residues. V lost 0 bases, J lost 6 bases, and 9 bases lay in between. The V gene's germline CDR1 is SNHLY and CDR2 FYNNEI.

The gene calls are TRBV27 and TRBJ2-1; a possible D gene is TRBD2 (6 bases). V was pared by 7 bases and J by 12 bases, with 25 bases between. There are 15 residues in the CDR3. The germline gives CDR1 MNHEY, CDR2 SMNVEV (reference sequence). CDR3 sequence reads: CASKEETRGSLRQFF. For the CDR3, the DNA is TGTGCCAGCAAGGAGGAAACCCGGGGGAGTCTCCGGCAGTTCTTC.

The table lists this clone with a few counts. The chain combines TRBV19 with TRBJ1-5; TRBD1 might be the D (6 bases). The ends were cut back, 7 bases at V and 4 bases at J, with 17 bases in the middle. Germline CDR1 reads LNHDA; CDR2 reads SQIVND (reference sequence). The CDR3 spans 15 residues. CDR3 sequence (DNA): TGTGCCAGTACCGACGTAGGGACATTTAATCAGCCCCAGCATTTT. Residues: CASTDVGTFNQPQHF.

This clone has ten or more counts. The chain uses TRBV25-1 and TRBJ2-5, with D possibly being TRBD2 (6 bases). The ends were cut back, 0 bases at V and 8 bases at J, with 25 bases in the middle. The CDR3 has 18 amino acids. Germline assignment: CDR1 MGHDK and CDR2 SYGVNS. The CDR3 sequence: CASSEYRFGSGVKNTQYF. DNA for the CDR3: TGTGCCAGCAGTGAATACCGGTTCGGGAGTGGAGTTAAGAATACCCAGTACTTC. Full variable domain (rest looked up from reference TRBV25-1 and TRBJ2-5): EADIYQTPRYLVIGTGKKITLECSQTMGHDKMYWYQQDPGMELHLIHYSYGVNSTEKGDLSSESTVSRIRTEHFPLTLESARPSHTSQYLCASSEYRFGSGVKNTQYFGPGTRLLVL.